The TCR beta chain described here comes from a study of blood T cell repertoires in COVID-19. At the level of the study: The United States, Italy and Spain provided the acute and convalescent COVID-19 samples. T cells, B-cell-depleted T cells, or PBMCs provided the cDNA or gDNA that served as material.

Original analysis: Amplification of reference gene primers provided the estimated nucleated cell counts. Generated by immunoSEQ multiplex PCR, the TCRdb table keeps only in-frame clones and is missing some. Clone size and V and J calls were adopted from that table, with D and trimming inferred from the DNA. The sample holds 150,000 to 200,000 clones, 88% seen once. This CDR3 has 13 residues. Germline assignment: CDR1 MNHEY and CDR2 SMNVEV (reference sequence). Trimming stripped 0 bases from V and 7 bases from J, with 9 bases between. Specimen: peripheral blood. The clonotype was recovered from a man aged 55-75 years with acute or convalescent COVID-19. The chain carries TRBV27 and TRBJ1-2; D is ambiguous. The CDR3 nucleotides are TGTGCCAGCAGTTTATCGGGTGGGCGTGGCTACACCTTC. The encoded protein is CASSLSGGRGYTF.